The clone carrying this T cell receptor beta chain was detected a few times. The time point: pre-sensitization, week 0. Treatment indicated: therapeutic diphenylcyclopropenone sensitization with weekly scalp DPC. Donation of samples came from alopecia patients who were 18 to 70 years old and suitable for DPC. It was the library that attached unique molecular identifiers to individual cDNA molecules. Via MiXCR, TCRdb re-called the RACE reads, giving one row per CDR3 protein. The data show approximately 180,000 distinct CDR3 sequences, almost 30% seen once. CDR1 and CDR2 (germline): KGHSH, LQKENI. Trimming removed 3 bases from V and 1 base from J, with 6 bases in between. CDR3 length: 14 residues. This sample stems from a study of human T cells and chemical hapten exposure.

This receptor was taken from a woman between 25 and 40 years old with alopecia areata. Some clones in this sample may be carry-over from other donors' samples. Specimen: whole blood, collected in connection with sensitization to the hapten diphenylcyclopropenone (DPC). This sequence joins TRBV18 and TRBJ2-2; D is ambiguous. The CDR3 DNA reads TGTGCCAGCTCACCGACGGTGAACACCGGGGAGCTGTTTTTT. This encodes CASSPTVNTGELFF.